This T cell receptor (beta chain) appears in the sequencing data of a study of regulatory T cells in long-lasting Graves disease. About the study: Under 3 months of antithyroid drugs had been taken by newly diagnosed Graves' patients. The study, taken as a whole, reports: Persistent patients shared more public clonotypes (roughly 2,800) than new patients (nearly 1,000).

Noted time point: newly diagnosed GD, antithyroid drugs for less than 3 months. RNA from PBMCs was the source of the TCR library. iRepertoire HTBI primers and Arm-PCR of CDR3 regions built TCR beta libraries. MiXCR, applied by TCRdb to the multiplex PCR reads, yields one record per CDR3 protein. The top ten clones hold roughly an eighth of a sample with approximately 490,000 distinct CDR3 sequences, about 16% of them seen once. Ten or more counts support this clonotype. What it binds is not known. The CDR3 has 16 residues. Unmatched junction bases numbered 10, after V lost 1 base and J lost 4 bases. Germline V gene lookup returns CDR1 MDHEN and CDR2 SYDVKM. This same sample was also taken into another study, of T cells in Graves' hyperthyroidism and ophthalmopathy. Per that paper: Uncontrolled infections, other autoimmune diseases, pregnancy or lactation led to exclusion of patients. From stable hyperthyroidism, ophthalmopathy was separated by a 13 V-J model.

V is TRBV28 and J is TRBJ2-7, with TRBD2 identical over 7 bases. This clonotype was obtained from a man aged 40-55 years with Graves disease. Sequenced here: peripheral blood mononuclear cells (PBMCs), sampled at new diagnosis, from a patient treated with antithyroid drugs. The CDR3 DNA sequence: TGTGCCAGCAGTTTATTGGTGAGCGGGACGTCTTACGAGCAGTACTTC. This codes for CASSLLVSGTSYEQYF.